The next 16 T cell receptor beta chains were all read from a single sample in a study of breast tumors, draining lymph nodes, adjacent tissues. MiXCR was run by TCRdb on the multiplex PCR reads, yielding one entry per CDR3 protein. The sample lists around 12,000 distinct CDR3 sequences; 62% were seen once. Sequencing was done on a sample of tumor-adjacent breast tissue. These receptors were taken from a female donor with breast cancer. Some clones in this sample may be carry-over from other donors' samples.

CDR3 region: CSVGESQNYGYTF. The CDR3 DNA follows: TGCAGCGTTGGCGAATCCCAGAACTATGGCTACACCTTC. The chain employs TRBV29-1 and TRBJ1-2; D uncertain. Germline loops: CDR1 SQVTM, CDR2 ANQGSEA. The length of the CDR3 is 13 residues. Trimming pared 4 bases from V and 2 bases from J, leaving 11 bases between. Full variable domain (outside the CDR3, taken from reference TRBV29-1 and TRBJ1-2): SAVISQKPSRDICQRGTSLTIQCQVDSQVTMMFWYRQQPGQSLTLIATANQGSEATYESGFVIDKFPISRPNLTFSTLTVSNMSPEDSSIYLCSVGESQNYGYTFGSGTRLTVV.

The chain is built from TRBV29-1 and TRBJ1-2; D not certain. The V end was cut by 6 bases, the J end by 1 base, with 12 bases between. The CDR3 runs to 13 residues. CDR1 and CDR2 (germline): SQVTM, ANQGSEA. The DNA for the CDR3 is TGCAGCGTACCGGGAGACCTTAACTATGGCTACACCTTC. Residues: CSVPGDLNYGYTF.

This chain connects TRBV20-1 to TRBJ2-7; 9 bases are shared with TRBD1. The CDR3 runs to 14 residues. Germline lookup yields CDR1 DFQATT and CDR2 SNEGSKA (reference sequence). The V gene end was trimmed by 1 base and the J gene end by 3 bases; junction bases not matched to a gene: 4. The CDR3: CSARAKDRGYEQYF. The DNA of the CDR3 is TGCAGTGCTAGAGCGAAGGACAGGGGCTACGAGCAGTACTTC.

This clonotype is medium-sized (0.01 to 0.1%) by share. The J gene is TRBJ2-1, the V gene TRBV20-1; no definite D call. Per germline, CDR1 DFQATT and CDR2 SNEGSKA (reference sequence). The CDR3 contains 12 residues. Between the trimmed V and J ends, which lost 0 bases and 6 bases, there was a span of 6 bases. The CDR3 nucleotides read TGCAGTGCTAGAGATATCCTCAATGAGCAGTTCTTC. Translated: CSARDILNEQFF.

With respect to this clonotype: One end of the junction varies from germline; a read error may be responsible. This chain joins TRBV2 and TRBJ1-2; 8 bases are shared with TRBD1. This CDR3 has 13 residues. The germline V gene encodes CDR1 SNHLY and CDR2 FYNNEI. The CDR3 DNA is TGTACCAGCAGTGGACAGGGAAACTATGGCTACACCTTC. Residues: CTSSGQGNYGYTF.

The chain carries TRBV5-1 and TRBJ1-6; D possibly corresponds to TRBD1 (6 bases). The germline CDR1 and CDR2 sequences are SGHRS and YFSETQ. The V and J ends lost 5 bases and 12 bases respectively, with 21 bases between them. The CDR3 is 15 residues long. The CDR3 coding sequence is TGCGCCAGCAGGCTGACGACAGGCACCTCCGGACCCCTCCACTTT. It translates to CASRLTTGTSGPLHF.

The gene calls are TRBV7-2 and TRBJ1-4, with D unresolved. The V gene lost 5 bases and the J gene lost 7 bases, with 8 bases spanning the gap. This CDR3 region has 12 residues. Germline V gene data show CDR1 as SGHTA and CDR2 as FQGNSA. The CDR3 bases are TGTGCCAGCAGCGCCTACCTTGAAAAACTGTTTTTT. Amino acid sequence: CASSAYLEKLFF.

The gene calls are TRBV10-1 and TRBJ2-1; possible D gene TRBD2, 6 bases. V gave up 3 bases and J gave up 5 bases, with 11 bases separating them. The germline gives CDR1 WNHNN, CDR2 SYGVQD (reference sequence). This CDR3 comprises 14 residues. The CDR3 protein is CASSDGTVHNEQFF. The CDR3 DNA is TGCGCCAGCAGTGATGGGACTGTTCACAATGAGCAGTTCTTC.

The table lists this clonotype with many counts. The rearrangement uses TRBV5-6 and TRBJ1-1; tentative D call: TRBD1 (5 bases). CDR3 length: 15 residues. Germline V CDR1 and CDR2: SGHDT, YYEEEE. Trimming left V 1 base short and J 0 bases short, with 10 bases between. CDR3 residues: CASSLFRAMNTEAFF. As DNA, the CDR3 is TGTGCCAGCAGCTTGTTCAGGGCGATGAACACTGAAGCTTTCTTT.

The gene calls are TRBV20-1 and TRBJ2-3, with 8 bases fitting TRBD2. The V gene's germline CDR1 is DFQATT and CDR2 SNEGSKA (reference sequence). The CDR3 is 15 residues long. V lost 3 bases, J lost 4 bases, and 9 bases stayed unmatched. CDR3 protein: CSASRGGLHADTQYF. Written as DNA, the CDR3 is TGCAGTGCTAGCCGGGGGGGCCTACACGCAGATACGCAGTATTTT.

The chain recombines TRBV20-1 with TRBJ1-5; D perhaps matches TRBD1 (5 bases). Germline V lookup: CDR1 DFQATT, CDR2 SNEGSKA (reference sequence). There are 15 residues in the CDR3. Trimming pared 3 bases from V and 6 bases from J, leaving 18 bases between. The CDR3 is CSASSVRGVGQPQHF. The CDR3 DNA follows: TGCAGTGCTAGCTCCGTGAGGGGTGTAGGTCAGCCCCAGCATTTT.

This clonotype is classed as medium-sized. The chain links TRBV15 to TRBJ2-5, with a possible D match to TRBD2 (6 bases). Deletions cut 1 base from V and 5 bases from J, with 8 bases between. The CDR3 contains 13 residues. Per the germline V gene, CDR1 is LNHNV and CDR2 is YYDKDF (reference sequence). CDR3 DNA: TGTGCCACCAGCAGAGTGGGGGGTGAGACCCAGTACTTC. Residues: CATSRVGGETQYF. The full variable domain, in which reference TRBV15 and TRBJ2-5 provide the parts outside the CDR3, is DAMVIQNPRYQVTQFGKPVTLSCSQTLNHNVMYWYQQKSSQAPKLLFHYYDKDFNNEADTPDNFQSRRPNTSFCFLDIRSPGLGDTAMYLCATSRVGGETQYFGPGTRLLVL.

This clonotype showed up many times. The rearrangement joins TRBV6-2 or TRBV6-3 to TRBJ2-7, with TRBD1 matching over 7 bases. Germline V CDR1 and CDR2: MNHEY, SVGEGT. V lost 5 bases to trimming and J lost 3 bases; unmatched junction nucleotides: 10. This CDR3 spans 15 amino acids. The CDR3 protein is CASSQLGRDSYEQYF. CDR3 coding DNA: TGTGCCAGCAGTCAATTGGGACGGGACAGCTACGAGCAGTACTTC.

Relative to its sample, this clonotype is medium-sized (0.01 to 0.1%). This rearrangement joins TRBV20-1 to TRBJ1-6; 7 bases line up with TRBD1. The CDR3 loop spans 15 amino acids. The germline V gene encodes CDR1 DFQATT and CDR2 SNEGSKA (reference sequence). The V and J ends lost 6 bases and 13 bases, in that order; junction bases with no gene match: 18. DNA of the CDR3: TGCAGTGCCCTAGCCCGGGACAGTCGCACTTCCCCCCTCCACTTT. It specifies CSALARDSRTSPLHF.

J is TRBJ1-2 and V is TRBV7-2; 8 bases map to TRBD1. Germline assignment: CDR1 SGHTA and CDR2 FQGNSA. V lost 3 bases and J lost 0; bases outside the gene matches: 3. This CDR3 is 15 amino acids long. Written as DNA, the CDR3 is TGTGCCAGCAGCTTCCTACAGGGGGCTAACTATGGCTACACCTTC. Translating gives CASSFLQGANYGYTF.

For this clonotype: Germline is not matched at one junction end, which may reflect a read error. V is TRBV10-1 and J is TRBJ1-2; no clear D gene. The CDR3 is 13 residues long. Germline lookup yields CDR1 WNHNN and CDR2 SYGVQD (reference sequence). CDR3 nucleotides: TGCGCCAGCAGTGAGTCGGCTAGCTATGGCTACGCCTTC. As protein: CASSESASYGYAF.